These 5 T cell receptor beta chains share one sample of origin, sequenced in a study of cytomegalovirus exposure and HLA in healthy donors. Method: immunoSEQ multiplex PCR; TCRdb's copy keeps in-frame clones and lacks some. The table records some 70,000 clones, 80% to 90% of them present only once. Source material: PBMCs. Every receptor here comes from a woman younger than 35 in good health and CMV-seronegative.

This rearrangement joins TRBV4-3 to TRBJ2-5; a possible D gene is TRBD2 (6 bases). Germline V gene sequence: CDR1 LGHNA, CDR2 YSLEER. Trimming stripped 2 bases from V and 3 bases from J, with 10 bases between. The CDR3 totals 14 residues. The CDR3 sequence: CASSQRDWEETQYF. The CDR3 nucleotides read TGCGCCAGCAGCCAAAGGGACTGGGAAGAGACCCAGTACTTC.

The chain carries TRBV5-4 and TRBJ2-3, with 11 bases lining up with TRBD2. This CDR3 spans 16 amino acids. CDR1 is SGHNT and CDR2 is YYREEE in the germline V gene (reference sequence). Losses at the gene ends were 6 bases for V and 2 bases for J; bases not matched to a gene: 8. The CDR3 DNA is TGTGCCAGCAAACGTAGCGGGAGGGTCACCACAGATACGCAGTATTTT. It translates to CASKRSGRVTTDTQYF.

The rearrangement joins TRBV30 to TRBJ2-3, with TRBD1 identical over 7 bases. This CDR3 region has 17 residues. V lost 3 bases to trimming and J lost 2 bases; unmatched junction nucleotides: 14. Germline lookup yields CDR1 GTSNPN and CDR2 SVGIG (reference sequence). CDR3 in amino acids: CAWRGKNRGADTDTQYF. Here the CDR3 DNA reads TGTGCCTGGAGGGGCAAAAACAGGGGCGCGGACACAGATACGCAGTATTTT. The entire variable domain, with the rest obtained from reference TRBV30 and TRBJ2-3, is as follows: SQTIHQWPATLVQPVGSPLSLECTVEGTSNPNLYWYRQAAGRGLQLLFYSVGIGQISSEVPQNLSASRPQDRQFILSSKKLLLSDSGFYLCAWRGKNRGADTDTQYFGPGTRLTVL.

The J gene is TRBJ2-1, the V gene TRBV7-9, with 11 nucleotides matching TRBD2. The CDR3 covers 18 residues. J was trimmed by 6 bases and V by 5 bases; bases with no gene match: 15. The germline CDR1 and CDR2 sequences are SEHNR and FQNEAQ (reference sequence). The CDR3 DNA reads TGTGCCAGCAGCCCCGCCCAGATAGCGGGGGGGCCGTTCAATGAGCAGTTCTTC. Translated: CASSPAQIAGGPFNEQFF. The full variable domain, completed using reference TRBV7-9 and TRBJ2-1, is DTGVSQNPRHKITKRGQNVTFRCDPISEHNRLYWYRQTLGQGPEFLTYFQNEAQLEKSRLLSDRFSAERPKGSFSTLEIQRTEQGDSAMYLCASSPAQIAGGPFNEQFFGPGTRLTVL.

The V gene is TRBV19, the J gene TRBJ2-7, with unresolved D. Looked up from germline, CDR1 is LNHDA and CDR2 is SQIVND (reference sequence). The CDR3 covers 14 residues. With 5 bases removed from V and 4 bases from J, the gap between germline ends came to 15 bases. The CDR3 protein is CASSDASLRYEQYF. CDR3 nucleotides: TGTGCCAGTAGTGATGCGTCCCTGAGGTACGAGCAGTACTTC.